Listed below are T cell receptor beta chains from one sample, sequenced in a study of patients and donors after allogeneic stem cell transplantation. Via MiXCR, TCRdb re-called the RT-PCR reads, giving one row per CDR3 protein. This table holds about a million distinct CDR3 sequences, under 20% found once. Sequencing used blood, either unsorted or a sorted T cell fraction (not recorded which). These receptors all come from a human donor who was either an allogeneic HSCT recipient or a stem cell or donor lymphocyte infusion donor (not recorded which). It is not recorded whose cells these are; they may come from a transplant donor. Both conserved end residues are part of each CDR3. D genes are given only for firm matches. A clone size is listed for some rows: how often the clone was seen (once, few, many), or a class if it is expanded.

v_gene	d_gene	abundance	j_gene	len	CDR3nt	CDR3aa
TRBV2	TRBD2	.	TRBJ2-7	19	TGTGCCAGCCGCCCTGGGGGACTAGCGGGAGGGCAAAGCTCCTACGAGCAGTACTTC	CASRPGGLAGGQSSYEQYF
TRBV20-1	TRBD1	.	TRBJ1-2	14	TGCAGTGCCAGAGAACAGGGGGAGAACTATGGCTACACCTTC	CSAREQGENYGYTF
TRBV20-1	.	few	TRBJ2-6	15	TGCAGTGCTCCAAGTGCGGGGCCCGGGGCCAACGTCCTGACTTTC	CSAPSAGPGANVLTF
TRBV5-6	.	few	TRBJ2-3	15	TGTGCCAGCAGCCCCCTTTTGATGGGCACAGATACGCAGTATTTT	CASSPLLMGTDTQYF
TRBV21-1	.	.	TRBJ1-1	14	TGTGCCAGCAGCAAATCCCCAGACTACACTGAAGCTTTCTTT	CASSKSPDYTEAFF
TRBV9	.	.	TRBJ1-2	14	TGTGCCAGCAGCGTAGGCCCCTCCGACCGTGGCACCACCTTC	CASSVGPSDRGTTF
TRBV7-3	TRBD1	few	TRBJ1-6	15	TGTGCCAGCAGCTTAGGGGACAGTAGGAATTCACCCCTCCACTTT	CASSLGDSRNSPLHF
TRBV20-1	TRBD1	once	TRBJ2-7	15	TGCAGTGCTAGAGGTAGGACAGGGAATTCCTACGAGCAGTACTTC	CSARGRTGNSYEQYF
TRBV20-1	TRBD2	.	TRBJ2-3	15	TGCAGTGCCCCGACTAGCGGGGGGTACACAGATACGCAGTATTTT	CSAPTSGGYTDTQYF
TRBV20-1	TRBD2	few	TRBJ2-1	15	TGCAGTGCTGGAACTAGCGGGAGGCCTTCGGGAGAGCAGTTCTTC	CSAGTSGRPSGEQFF
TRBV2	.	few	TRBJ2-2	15	TGTGCCAGCAGTCTACCCCTCGAGTATGGCGGGGAGCTGTTTTTT	CASSLPLEYGGELFF
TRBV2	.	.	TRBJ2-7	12	TGTGCCAGCAGTGATCGGGGGCCTGAGCAGTACTTC	CASSDRGPEQYF
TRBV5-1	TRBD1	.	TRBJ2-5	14	TGCGCCAGCAGCATCGGGACAGGGGTAGAGACCCAGTACTTC	CASSIGTGVETQYF
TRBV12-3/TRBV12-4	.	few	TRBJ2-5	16	TGTGCCAGCAGTTTTTCAGGGACCCTCCTCCAAGAGACCCAGTACTTC	CASSFSGTLLQETQYF
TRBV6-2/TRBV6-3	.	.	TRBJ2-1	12	TGTGCCAGCAGTTACCCCCACCATGAGCAGTTCTTC	CASSYPHHEQFF
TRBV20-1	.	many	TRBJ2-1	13	TGCAGTGCTAGTGTTTTACAGGTCAATGAGCAGTTCTTC	CSASVLQVNEQFF
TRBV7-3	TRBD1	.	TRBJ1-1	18	TGTGCCAGCAGCTCCCAGCCCCGGGACAGGGTACGGTACACTGAAGCTTTCTTT	CASSSQPRDRVRYTEAFF
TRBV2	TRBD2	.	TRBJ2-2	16	TGTGCCAGCAGTGCAAGGGGAGGGGTAGGCACCGGGGAGCTGTTTTTT	CASSARGGVGTGELFF
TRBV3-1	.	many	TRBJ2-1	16	TGTGCCAGCAGCCGCTCCCTGGGGGCGAGATACAATGAGCAGTTCTTC	CASSRSLGARYNEQFF
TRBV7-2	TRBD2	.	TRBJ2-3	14	TGTGCCAGCAGCCTTTGGGGGGGAGGAGATACGCAGTATTTT	CASSLWGGGDTQYF
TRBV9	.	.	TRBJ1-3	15	TGTGCCAGCAGCGTAGCGATAGGGAGGGAAAACACCATATATTTT	CASSVAIGRENTIYF
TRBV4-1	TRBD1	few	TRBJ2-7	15	TGCGCCAGCAGCCAAGATAAAGGGGGCGGCTACGAGCAGTACTTC	CASSQDKGGGYEQYF
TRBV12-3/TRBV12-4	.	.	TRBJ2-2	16	TGTGCCAGCAGTTTTAATCATCAGGGGCCAGGCGGGGAGCTGTTTTTT	CASSFNHQGPGGELFF
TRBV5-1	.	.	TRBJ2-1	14	TGCGCCAGCACCGTACAACCCCTTATGAATGAGCAGTTCTTC	CASTVQPLMNEQFF
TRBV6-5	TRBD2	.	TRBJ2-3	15	TGTGCCATCAGTTCCGGGACTACAAATACAGATACGCAGTATTTT	CAISSGTTNTDTQYF
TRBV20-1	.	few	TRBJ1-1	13	TGCAGTGCTAGAGAAATTTCGAACACTGAAGCTTTCTTT	CSAREISNTEAFF
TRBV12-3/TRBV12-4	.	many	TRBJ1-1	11	TGTGCCAGCACCTGGGGGACTGAAGCTTTCTTT	CASTWGTEAFF
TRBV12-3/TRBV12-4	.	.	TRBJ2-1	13	TGTGCCAGCAGTTTAGGGGCTAACGAAGAGCAGTTCTTC	CASSLGANEEQFF
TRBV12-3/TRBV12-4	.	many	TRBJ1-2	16	TGTGCCAGCAGTTTTTATTTCGGGGGGCGCAGCGATGGCTACACCTTC	CASSFYFGGRSDGYTF
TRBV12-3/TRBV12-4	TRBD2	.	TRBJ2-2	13	TGTGCCAGCAGACTAGCGGGAGGCGGGGAGCTGTTTTTT	CASRLAGGGELFF
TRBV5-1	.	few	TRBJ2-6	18	TGCGCCAGCAGCTCCACCAGAGGGGATCCCTCTGGGGCCAACGTCCTGACTTTC	CASSSTRGDPSGANVLTF
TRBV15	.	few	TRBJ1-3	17	TGTGCCACCAGCAGAGACACATCGCTTCGCTCTGGAAACACCATATATTTT	CATSRDTSLRSGNTIYF
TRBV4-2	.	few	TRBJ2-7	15	TGTGCCAGCAGCCTGTCTGGGGGGGGCAACTACGAGCAGTACTTC	CASSLSGGGNYEQYF
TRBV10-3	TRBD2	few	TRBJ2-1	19	TGTGCCATCCCGGCAACTAAAGCGGGAGGGCCTCGGTCCTACAATGAGCAGTTCTTC	CAIPATKAGGPRSYNEQFF
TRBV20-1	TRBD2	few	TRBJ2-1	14	TGCAGTGCTACTAGCGGGGGGGCCTACAATGAGCAGTTCTTC	CSATSGGAYNEQFF
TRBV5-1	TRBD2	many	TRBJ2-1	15	TGCGCCAGCACCACTAGCGGGAGTTCCTACAATGAGCAGTTCTTC	CASTTSGSSYNEQFF
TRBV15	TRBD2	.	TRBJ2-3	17	TGTGCCACCAGCGGATACATGACTAGCGGGAGACGAGATACGCAGTATTTT	CATSGYMTSGRRDTQYF
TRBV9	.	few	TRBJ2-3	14	TGTGCCAGCAGCGTAGGTTCTCTTTCAGATACGCAGTATTTT	CASSVGSLSDTQYF
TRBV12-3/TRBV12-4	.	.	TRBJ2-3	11	TGTGCCAGCCTGGGGCCAGATACGCAGTATTTT	CASLGPDTQYF
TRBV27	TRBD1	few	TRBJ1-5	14	TGTGCCAGCAGTAATGACAGGGCTGAACAGCCCCAGCATTTT	CASSNDRAEQPQHF
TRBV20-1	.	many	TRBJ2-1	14	TGCAGTGCTAGCGACAGGATCTCCTACAATGAGCAGTTCTTC	CSASDRISYNEQFF
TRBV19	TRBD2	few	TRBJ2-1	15	TGTGCCAGTAGTATCGGGACTAGGGGTCAGAATGAGCAGTTCTTC	CASSIGTRGQNEQFF
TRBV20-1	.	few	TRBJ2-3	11	TGCAGTGCATTCCAGGTAGATACGCAGTATTTT	CSAFQVDTQYF
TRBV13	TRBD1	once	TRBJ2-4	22	TGTGCCAGCAGCCCCCAAGCCGGGACAGGGGTGGGTAGTACTCTAGCCAAAAACATTCAGTACTTC	CASSPQAGTGVGSTLAKNIQYF
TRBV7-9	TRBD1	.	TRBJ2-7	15	TGTGCCAGCAGCTTAGAGGGGGCGGGTTCCTACGAGCAGTACTTC	CASSLEGAGSYEQYF
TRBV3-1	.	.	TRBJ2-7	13	TGTGCCAGCAGCCAAGTGACCAGCCCCGAGCAGTACTTC	CASSQVTSPEQYF
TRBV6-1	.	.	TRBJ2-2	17	TGTGCCAGCAGTCGCGCGGCCGGGGTGAAGAACACCGGGGAGCTGTTTTTT	CASSRAAGVKNTGELFF
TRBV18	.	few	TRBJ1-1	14	TGTGCCAGCTCACCTTCGGACCTGAACACTGAAGCTTTCTTT	CASSPSDLNTEAFF